This T cell receptor beta chain was profiled in a study of control samples from healthy donors and cancer patients. Clones were sequenced by immunoSEQ multiplex PCR, and TCRdb holds only the in-frame ones, with some missing. Of 150,000 or so clones listed, 90% are singletons. The sequencing input was blood. The receptor was derived from a middle-aged man in good health.

CDR3 nucleotide sequence: TGCGCCAGCAGCTCCGGCGCGGGAACTGAAGCTTTCTTT. It translates to CASSSGAGTEAFF. V is TRBV5-1 and J is TRBJ1-1; D not resolved. Trimming removed 3 bases at V and 5 bases at J, with 11 bases between. Germline CDR1 reads SGHRS; CDR2 reads YFSETQ. The CDR3 is 13 residues long.